Following are 31 T cell receptor beta chains from one sample sequenced in a study of blood T cell repertoires in COVID-19. Data came from immunoSEQ multiplex PCR; TCRdb stores just in-frame clones and leaves some out. The data contain 330,000 or so clones, roughly 90% of them singletons. Sample: PBMCs or T cells enriched from blood (not recorded which). Receptors originate from a woman in her twenties or thirties who had been exposed to COVID-19.

V gene TRBV11-2 combines with J gene TRBJ2-2; D possibly corresponds to TRBD1 (8 bases). V shed 5 bases and J shed 5 bases, with 12 bases lying between them. This CDR3 has 14 residues. Germline assignment: CDR1 SGHAT and CDR2 FQNNGV. CDR3 region: CASSPQGGTGELFF. CDR3 DNA sequence: TGTGCCAGCAGCCCACAGGGGGGGACCGGGGAGCTGTTTTTT.

The chain recombines TRBV2 with TRBJ2-1, with TRBD2 matching over 12 bases. J was trimmed by 5 bases and V by 8 bases; bases with no gene match: 7. Per germline, CDR1 SNHLY and CDR2 FYNNEI. The CDR3 covers 15 residues. CDR3 DNA: TGTGCCAGCGGCGTGGGACTAGCGGGTCACAATGAGCAGTTCTTC. Protein product: CASGVGLAGHNEQFF. The full variable domain, its missing parts supplied by reference TRBV2 and TRBJ2-1, is EPEVTQTPSHQVTQMGQEVILRCVPISNHLYFYWYRQILGQKVEFLVSFYNNEISEKSEIFDDQFSVERPDGSNFTLKIRSTKLEDSAMYFCASGVGLAGHNEQFFGPGTRLTVL.

The V call is TRBV28, the J call TRBJ2-3; TRBD2 might be the D (5 bases). From germline, CDR1 is MDHEN and CDR2 SYDVKM. V lost 3 bases to trimming and J lost 6 bases, with 13 bases between them. The CDR3 loop spans 14 amino acids. Here the CDR3 DNA reads TGTGCCAGCAGTTTCCCGCTACTAGGGGATACGCAGTATTTT. It encodes CASSFPLLGDTQYF.

Notes on this clone: The sample has other DNA sequences that encode this CDR3 too. The rearrangement uses TRBV10-1 and TRBJ2-3; the D gene is possibly TRBD2 (7 bases). This CDR3 spans 14 amino acids. Trimming stripped 2 bases from V and 3 bases from J, with 9 bases between. The germline gives CDR1 WNHNN, CDR2 SYGVQD (reference sequence). This chain's CDR3 is CASSEGGATDTQYF. The DNA of the CDR3 is TGCGCCAGCAGTGAGGGGGGGGCAACAGATACGCAGTATTTT.

This sequence joins TRBV5-3 and TRBJ1-2; D perhaps matches TRBD1 (5 bases). TRBV5-3 is filed as an ORF, its function uncertain. With 5 bases removed from V and 4 bases from J, the gap between germline ends came to 9 bases. The CDR3 contains 12 residues. This CDR3 is CARRPGIYGYTF. The CDR3 DNA follows: TGTGCCAGAAGACCAGGGATCTATGGCTACACCTTC.

The chain combines TRBV12-5 with TRBJ2-1, with 13 bases aligning to TRBD2. J was trimmed by 7 bases and V by 6 bases; bases with no gene match: 6. The germline V gene has CDR1 LGHNT and CDR2 FRNRAP. The CDR3 has 15 amino acids. The CDR3 DNA reads TGTGCTAGTGGCCGACCGGGACTAGCGGGAAATGAGCAGTTCTTC. It translates to CASGRPGLAGNEQFF.

The CDR3 spells CASRPTAGTGGYTF. The CDR3 coding sequence is TGTGCCAGCAGACCAACGGCGGGGACGGGAGGCTACACCTTC. This chain joins TRBV7-9 and TRBJ1-2, with D possibly TRBD1 on 5 matching bases. Trimming pared 6 bases from V and 8 bases from J, leaving 19 bases between. CDR3 length equals 14 residues. Per germline, CDR1 SEHNR and CDR2 FQNEAQ (reference sequence).

This clone appeared once. The chain combines TRBV30 with TRBJ2-1; tentatively, D is TRBD1 (5 bases). CDR1 is GTSNPN, CDR2 SVGIG, per germline (reference sequence). Trimming stripped 3 bases from V and 3 bases from J, with 15 bases between. CDR3 length equals 15 residues. The CDR3, as DNA: TGTGCCTGGAGCCTCTCACCTGACAGCTACAATGAGCAGTTCTTC. It translates to CAWSLSPDSYNEQFF.

The V and J genes are TRBV27 and TRBJ2-7; 7 positions match TRBD2. The germline V gene encodes CDR1 MNHEY and CDR2 SMNVEV (reference sequence). With 2 bases clipped from V and 3 bases from J, the junction kept 4 bases outside the gene matches. The CDR3 sequence is 14 residues long. The DNA of the CDR3 is TGTGCCAGCAGTTTAGGCGGGAGTATCTACGAGCAGTACTTC. This translates into CASSLGGSIYEQYF.

This sequence joins TRBV5-8 and TRBJ2-7; D possibly corresponds to TRBD1 (5 bases). The CDR3 loop spans 17 amino acids. The germline V gene has CDR1 SGHTS and CDR2 YDEGEE. The germline V and J ends were trimmed by 1 base and 0 bases, with 17 bases remaining between them. DNA of the CDR3: TGTGCCAGCAGCTTGTCACACCTACAGGAAGACTCCTACGAGCAGTACTTC. Amino acid sequence: CASSLSHLQEDSYEQYF.

The rearrangement joins TRBV11-2 to TRBJ1-4; a possible D gene is TRBD1 (5 bases). The germline CDR1 and CDR2 sequences are SGHAT and FQNNGV. This CDR3 contains 14 residues. Trimming pared 3 bases from V and 5 bases from J, leaving 10 bases between. The CDR3 loop is CASSLRGDNEKLFF. The CDR3 DNA reads TGTGCCAGCAGCTTGCGGGGGGACAATGAAAAACTGTTTTTT.

This clone was seen just once. V is TRBV4-1 and J is TRBJ2-5; D not resolved. CDR3 length: 18 residues. Trimming left V 1 base short and J 5 bases short, with 23 bases between. CDR1 and CDR2 from the germline V gene are MGHRA and YSYEKL. CDR3 nucleotides: TGCGCCAGCAGCCAAGGGTCCGGCGGAAGCCCCGGTGAGGAGACCCAGTACTTC. Translated, it gives CASSQGSGGSPGEETQYF.

The chain carries TRBV4-1 and TRBJ2-7; D is possibly TRBD2 (5 bases). Germline CDR1 reads MGHRA; CDR2 reads YSYEKL. Trimming took off 4 bases at V and 3 bases at J, with 13 bases between the two ends. The CDR3 has 14 amino acids. The CDR3 coding sequence is TGCGCCAGCAGCCCAATTATGGACTTCTACGAGCAGTACTTC. It specifies CASSPIMDFYEQYF.

V usage is TRBV7-2 and J usage is TRBJ1-5, with no clear D. Trimming pared 1 base from V and 3 bases from J, leaving 10 bases between. The CDR3 has 15 residues. Looked up from germline, CDR1 is SGHTA and CDR2 is FQGNSA. CDR3 DNA: TGTGCCAGCAGCTTAGACGGGAGGGACAATCAGCCCCAGCATTTT. Protein: CASSLDGRDNQPQHF.

This clone appeared once. The CDR3 DNA reads TGTGCCAGCACGGACCGGGGTGTCAAAAACATTCAGTACTTC. Translated, it gives CASTDRGVKNIQYF. The chain employs TRBV6-5 and TRBJ2-4; maybe TRBD2 (5 bases). The length of the CDR3 is 14 residues. CDR1 and CDR2 (germline): MNHEY, SVGAGI. Trimming left V 7 bases short and J 3 bases short, with 13 bases between.

The V gene is TRBV5-1, the J gene TRBJ1-1; unclear D gene. CDR1 SGHRS and CDR2 YFSETQ come from the germline V gene. The CDR3 contains 13 residues. CDR3 sequence: CASLPVPDTEAFF. In DNA, the CDR3 is TGCGCTTCGCTCCCAGTTCCAGACACTGAAGCTTTCTTT.

The chain uses TRBV3-1 (or the pseudogene TRBV3-2) and TRBJ2-7; D unclear. Deletions cut 4 bases from V and 9 bases from J, with 13 bases between. CDR3 length equals 12 residues. The germline CDR1 and CDR2 sequences are LGHDT and YNNKEL (reference sequence). CDR3 region: CASSPGLPRQYF. CDR3 in DNA: TGTGCCAGCAGCCCCGGCTTGCCTAGGCAGTACTTC.

The V and J genes are TRBV7-9 and TRBJ2-7; a possible D gene is TRBD1 (6 bases). Germline V CDR1 and CDR2: SEHNR, FQNEAQ (reference sequence). V was shortened by 5 bases and J by 1 base, with 15 bases between the two germline ends. The CDR3 sequence is 15 residues long. CDR3 amino acids: CASSHTWDTSYEQYF. CDR3 nucleotides: TGTGCCAGCAGCCATACCTGGGACACGTCCTACGAGCAGTACTTC.

The chain recombines TRBV27 with TRBJ2-7; 7 bases align to TRBD1. CDR3 size: 15 residues. V lost 4 bases to trimming and J lost 4 bases; unmatched junction nucleotides: 10. Germline CDR1 MNHEY, CDR2 SMNVEV (reference sequence). The CDR3 DNA reads as TGTGCCAGCAGTTCGCTACCGGGACAGCTGTACGAGCAGTACTTC. It yields the protein CASSSLPGQLYEQYF.

This chain connects TRBV30 to TRBJ2-1; D is ambiguous. The CDR3 totals 13 residues. With 2 bases removed from V and 6 bases from J, the gap between germline ends came to 11 bases. CDR1 GTSNPN and CDR2 SVGIG come from the germline V gene (reference sequence). DNA for the CDR3: TGTGCCTGGAGTTTAGTGTCCGTCAATGAGCAGTTCTTC. It translates to CAWSLVSVNEQFF.

This chain connects TRBV21-1 to TRBJ2-1; the table calls TRBD2, which could not be checked here. TRBV21-1 is an annotated pseudogene. The CDR3 contains 14 residues. CDR3 loop: CASSPSGRKGEQFF. In DNA form, the CDR3 reads TGTGCCAGCAGCCCCAGCGGGAGGAAGGGAGAGCAGTTCTTC.

The chain is built from TRBV19 and TRBJ2-2; 7 nucleotides match TRBD2. The CDR3 length is 16 residues. Germline CDR1 and CDR2: LNHDA and SQIVND (reference sequence). V shed 2 bases and J 2 bases; nucleotides not matched to a gene: 5. The CDR3 is CASSILGGANTGELFF. CDR3 coding DNA: TGTGCCAGTAGTATATTGGGAGGGGCCAACACCGGGGAGCTGTTTTTT. Filled out from reference TRBV19 and TRBJ2-2, the complete variable domain reads DGGITQSPKYLFRKEGQNVTLSCEQNLNHDAMYWYRQDPGQGLRLIYYSQIVNDFQKGDIAEGYSVSREKKESFPLTVTSAQKNPTAFYLCASSILGGANTGELFFGEGSRLTVL.

As for this clone: The sample has other DNA sequences that encode this CDR3 too. The chain joins TRBV6-5 to TRBJ2-7, with 8 bases aligning to TRBD1. This CDR3 has 14 residues. Germline lookup yields CDR1 MNHEY and CDR2 SVGAGI. V shed 6 bases and J 2 bases; nucleotides not matched to a gene: 6. Here the CDR3 DNA reads TGTGCCAGCAGAACGATGACAGGGGCCTACGAGCAGTACTTC. Protein product: CASRTMTGAYEQYF.

In this sample, this clone turned up a few times. This chain uses TRBV28 with TRBJ2-1; 8 positions match TRBD1. Germline assignment: CDR1 MDHEN and CDR2 SYDVKM. With 6 bases clipped from V and 8 bases from J, the junction kept 12 bases outside the gene matches. The CDR3 loop spans 15 amino acids. The CDR3 DNA reads TGTGCCAGCAGCTCAGGGGGCTTGGGATTATATGAGCAGTTCTTC. It codes for CASSSGGLGLYEQFF. Full variable domain (outside the CDR3, taken from reference TRBV28 and TRBJ2-1): DVKVTQSSRYLVKRTGEKVFLECVQDMDHENMFWYRQDPGLGLRLIYFSYDVKMKEKGDIPEGYSVSREKKERFSLILESASTNQTSMYLCASSSGGLGLYEQFFGPGTRLTVL.

V and J are TRBV5-1 and TRBJ2-3, with 11 bases matching TRBD2. With 0 bases clipped from V and 2 bases from J, the junction kept 8 bases outside the gene matches. Germline assignment: CDR1 SGHRS and CDR2 YFSETQ. The CDR3 contains 18 residues. The CDR3 region is CASSLGVAGGTYTDTQYF. The DNA of the CDR3 is TGCGCCAGCAGCTTGGGAGTAGCGGGAGGGACGTACACAGATACGCAGTATTTT.

The rearrangement links TRBV5-4 to TRBJ2-2, with TRBD2 as a possible D gene (6 bases). Germline V lookup: CDR1 SGHNT, CDR2 YYREEE (reference sequence). V lost 3 bases and J 4 bases, leaving 16 bases between the germline ends. CDR3 size: 16 residues. CDR3 DNA sequence: TGTGCCAGCAGCTCCCCTAGCGAAGACGTCACCGGGGAGCTGTTTTTT. Its protein is CASSSPSEDVTGELFF.

This CDR3 is CASSQSQWTSGFYNEQFF. The CDR3 DNA is TGTGCCAGCAGCCAAAGCCAATGGACTAGCGGCTTCTACAATGAGCAGTTCTTC. The chain employs TRBV3-1 (or the pseudogene TRBV3-2) and TRBJ2-1; 10 bases match TRBD2. The junction had 10 bases not matched to a gene; V was cut back by 2 bases and J by 3 bases. The V gene's germline CDR1 is LGHDT and CDR2 YNNKEL (reference sequence). There are 18 residues in the CDR3.

The V and J genes are TRBV29-1 and TRBJ2-1, with 9 bases fitting TRBD1. Unmatched junction bases numbered 6, after V lost 6 bases and J lost 6 bases. Looked up from germline, CDR1 is SQVTM and CDR2 is ANQGSEA. The CDR3 contains 13 residues. CDR3 residues: CSVWGQGSNEQFF. In DNA form, the CDR3 reads TGCAGCGTCTGGGGACAGGGTTCCAATGAGCAGTTCTTC.

V is TRBV28 and J is TRBJ1-4; 9 positions match TRBD1. Germline CDR1 is MDHEN and CDR2 is SYDVKM. The CDR3 loop spans 15 amino acids. V was pared by 4 bases and J by 7 bases, with 7 bases of the junction left unmatched. This CDR3 is CASSSQQGAREKLFF. Here the CDR3 DNA reads TGTGCCAGCAGTTCCCAACAGGGGGCGCGTGAAAAACTGTTTTTT.

In its sample, this clone was seen once. The rearrangement joins TRBV3-1 (or the pseudogene TRBV3-2) to TRBJ2-7; possibly TRBD2 for D (6 bases). From germline, CDR1 is LGHDT and CDR2 YNNKEL (reference sequence). V was pared by 7 bases and J by 2 bases, with 15 bases between. CDR3 size: 14 residues. This CDR3 reads CASKAGSHTYEQYF. CDR3 DNA sequence: TGTGCCAGCAAGGCCGGGAGTCACACCTACGAGCAGTACTTC.

The rearrangement joins TRBV9 to TRBJ2-5, with 9 bases identical to TRBD2. Germline V gene sequence: CDR1 SGDLS, CDR2 YYNGEE. This CDR3 is 14 amino acids long. The V segment lost 4 bases and the J segment 2 bases; nucleotides outside the gene matches: 3. The CDR3 DNA reads TGTGCCAGCAGCCCGACTAGCGGACAAGAGACCCAGTACTTC. As protein: CASSPTSGQETQYF.